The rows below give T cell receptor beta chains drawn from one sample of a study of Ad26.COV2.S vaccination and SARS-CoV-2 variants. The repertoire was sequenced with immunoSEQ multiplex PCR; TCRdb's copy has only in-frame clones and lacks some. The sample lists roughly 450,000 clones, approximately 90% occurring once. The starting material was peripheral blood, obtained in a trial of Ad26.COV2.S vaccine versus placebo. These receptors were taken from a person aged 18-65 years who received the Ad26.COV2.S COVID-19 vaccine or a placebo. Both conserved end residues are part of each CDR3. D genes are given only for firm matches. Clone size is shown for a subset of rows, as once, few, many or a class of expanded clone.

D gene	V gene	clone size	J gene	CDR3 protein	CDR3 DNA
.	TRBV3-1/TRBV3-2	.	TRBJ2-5	CASSERASETQYF	TGTGCCAGCTCAGAGAGGGCCTCAGAGACCCAGTACTTC
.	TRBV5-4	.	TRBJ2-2	CASSLPTGNTGELFF	TGTGCCAGCAGCCTACCGACAGGGAACACCGGGGAGCTGTTTTTT
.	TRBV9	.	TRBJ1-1	CASSVRGNTEAFF	TGTGCCAGCAGCGTAAGGGGGAACACTGAAGCTTTCTTT
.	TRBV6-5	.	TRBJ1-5	CASSYSGASGNQPQHF	TGTGCCAGCAGTTACTCAGGGGCGAGTGGCAATCAGCCCCAGCATTTT
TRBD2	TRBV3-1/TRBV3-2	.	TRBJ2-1	CASSPRAAGVFYNEQFF	TGTGCCAGCAGCCCCCGGGCAGCGGGAGTGTTCTACAATGAGCAGTTCTTC
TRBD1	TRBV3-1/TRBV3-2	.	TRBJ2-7	CASSQGGQGYEQYF	TGTGCCAGCAGCCAAGGAGGACAGGGGTACGAGCAGTACTTC
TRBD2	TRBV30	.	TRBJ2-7	CAWVLAGVPYEQYF	TGTGCCTGGGTCTTAGCGGGAGTCCCCTACGAGCAGTACTTC
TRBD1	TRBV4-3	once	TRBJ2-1	CASSQVRTGGGEQFF	TGCGCCAGCAGCCAAGTCCGGACAGGGGGAGGCGAGCAGTTCTTC
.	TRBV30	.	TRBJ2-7	CAWSGSNPYEQYF	TGTGCCTGGAGTGGATCGAACCCCTACGAGCAGTACTTC
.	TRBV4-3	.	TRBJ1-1	CASSPTITDEAFF	TGCGCCAGCAGCCCGACAATCACCGATGAAGCTTTCTTT
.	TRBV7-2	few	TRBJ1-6	CASSLAGFSPLHF	TGTGCCAGCAGCTTAGCGGGCTTTTCACCCCTCCACTTT
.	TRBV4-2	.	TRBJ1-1	CASSLRGEAFF	TGTGCCAGCAGCCTGAGGGGGGAAGCTTTCTTT
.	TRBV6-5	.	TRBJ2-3	CASTREIYGDTQYF	TGTGCCAGCACGAGGGAAATCTATGGAGATACGCAGTATTTT
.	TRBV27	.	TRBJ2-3	CASRLSSLRGTDTQYF	TGTGCCAGCAGACTCTCGTCTTTGAGGGGCACAGATACGCAGTATTTT
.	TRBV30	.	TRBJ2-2	CAWKALQENTGELFF	TGTGCCTGGAAAGCTTTGCAGGAGAACACCGGGGAGCTGTTTTTT
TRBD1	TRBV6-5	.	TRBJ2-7	CASSTPGQGYYEQYF	TGTGCCAGCAGTACTCCGGGACAGGGGTACTACGAGCAGTACTTC